The clone carrying this T cell receptor (beta chain) was seen more than once but under ten times. The antigen is undetermined. The sample originates from a study of T-cell memory formation after mild COVID-19. Turning to the study itself: Largely, the TCR clusters proved donor specific. Whole-study findings and limits: CM and EM subsets held most contracting CD4+ clones; EMRA held CD8+ ones.

MiXCR, run by TCRdb on the 5' RACE reads, gives a single entry per CDR3 protein. This sample has roughly 380,000 distinct CDR3 sequences, with approximately 27% found just once. Trimming took off 1 base at V and 8 bases at J, with 11 bases between the two ends. This CDR3 region has 13 residues. Germline V gene data show CDR1 as SNHLY and CDR2 as FYNNEI. The sequence came from an adult woman who had mild COVID-19 (a few samples of this study predate the infection). Cell type and time point are not known. Material: PBMCs or a T cell subset sorted from them (not recorded which). V and J are TRBV2 and TRBJ1-2; D not resolved. This CDR3 is CASSEGGIGGYTF. The DNA for the CDR3 is TGTGCCAGCAGTGAAGGGGGTATCGGGGGCTACACCTTC.